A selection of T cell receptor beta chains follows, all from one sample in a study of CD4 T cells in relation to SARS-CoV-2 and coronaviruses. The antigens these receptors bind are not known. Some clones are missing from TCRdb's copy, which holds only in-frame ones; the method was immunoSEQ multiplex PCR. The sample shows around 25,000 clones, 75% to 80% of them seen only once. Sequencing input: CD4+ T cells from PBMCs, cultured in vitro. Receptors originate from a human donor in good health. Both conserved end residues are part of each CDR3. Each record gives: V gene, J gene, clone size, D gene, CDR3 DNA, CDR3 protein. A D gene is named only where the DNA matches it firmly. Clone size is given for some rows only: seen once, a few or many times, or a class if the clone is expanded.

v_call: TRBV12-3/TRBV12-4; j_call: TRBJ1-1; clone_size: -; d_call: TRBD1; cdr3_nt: TGTGCCAGCAGGAACCACAGGGGGCGGATGTCTTTCTTT; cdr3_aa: CASRNHRGRMSFF
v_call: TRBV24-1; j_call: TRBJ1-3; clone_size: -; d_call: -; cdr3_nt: TGTGCCACCAGTGACCCGACAAAGACTGGAAACACCATATATTTT; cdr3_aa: CATSDPTKTGNTIYF
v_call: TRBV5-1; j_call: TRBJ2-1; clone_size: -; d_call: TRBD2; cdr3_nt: TGCGCCAGCAGCTTGGAGGGACTAGTGAATGAGCAGTTCTTC; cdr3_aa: CASSLEGLVNEQFF
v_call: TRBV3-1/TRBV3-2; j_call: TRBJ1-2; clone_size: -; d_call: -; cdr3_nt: TGTGCCAGCAGCCAAGTCGGGGACTCATCGGGTGGGTATGGCTACACCTTC; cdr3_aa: CASSQVGDSSGGYGYTF
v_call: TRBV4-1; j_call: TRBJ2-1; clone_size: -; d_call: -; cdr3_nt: TGCGCCAGCCAGGCCGGGGGCGGGAGATGGGGTGAGCAGTTCTTC; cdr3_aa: CASQAGGGRWGEQFF
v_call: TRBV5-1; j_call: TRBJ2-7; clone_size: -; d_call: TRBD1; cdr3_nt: TGCGCCAGCAGCTTGTCTCTTTCCGGGACAGGGGACGAGCAGTACTTC; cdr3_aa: CASSLSLSGTGDEQYF
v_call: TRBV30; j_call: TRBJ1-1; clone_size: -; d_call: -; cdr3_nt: TGTGCCTGGAAAGTAGACACTGAAGCTTTCTTT; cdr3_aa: CAWKVDTEAFF
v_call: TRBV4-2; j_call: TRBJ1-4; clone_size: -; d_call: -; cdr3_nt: TGTGCCAGCAGCCAAGATCCACGGGCGGCTAATGAAAAACTGTTTTTT; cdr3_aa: CASSQDPRAANEKLFF
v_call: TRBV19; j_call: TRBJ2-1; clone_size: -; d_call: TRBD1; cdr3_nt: TGTGCCAGTAGTATATCGGGGACAGGGGTCGTTGGCTCCTACAATGAGCAGTTCTTC; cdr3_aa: CASSISGTGVVGSYNEQFF
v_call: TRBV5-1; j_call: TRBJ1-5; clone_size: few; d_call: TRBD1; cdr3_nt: TGCGCCAGCAGCCAGACCGGGACAGGGAATCAGCCCCAGCATTTT; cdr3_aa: CASSQTGTGNQPQHF
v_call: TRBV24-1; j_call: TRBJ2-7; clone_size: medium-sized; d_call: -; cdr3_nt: TGTGCCACCAGTGCTGGGACTTCGGTCACCTACGAGCAGTACTTC; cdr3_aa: CATSAGTSVTYEQYF
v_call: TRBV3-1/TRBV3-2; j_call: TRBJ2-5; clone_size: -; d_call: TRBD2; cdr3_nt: TGTGCCAGCAGCCCCGTAGCGGGAGTGGGGTCCCAGTACTTC; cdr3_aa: CASSPVAGVGSQYF
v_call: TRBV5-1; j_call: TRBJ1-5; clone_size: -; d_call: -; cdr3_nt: TGCGCCAGCAGCTACCCACCTCGGAGTACGAATCAGCCCCAGCATTTT; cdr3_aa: CASSYPPRSTNQPQHF
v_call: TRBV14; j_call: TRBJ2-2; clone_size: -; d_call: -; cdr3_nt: TGTGCCAGCAGCCAGAGACTGCGTAGGGAGCTGTTTTTT; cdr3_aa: CASSQRLRRELFF
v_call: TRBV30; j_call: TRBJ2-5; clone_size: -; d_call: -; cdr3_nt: TGTGCCTGGAGTGTACTAGCCGCGGGGGAGACCCAGTACTTC; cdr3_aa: CAWSVLAAGETQYF
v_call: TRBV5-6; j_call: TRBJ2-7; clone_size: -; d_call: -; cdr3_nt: TGTGCCAGCAGCTTGGCGACAGACTCCTACGAGCAGTACTTC; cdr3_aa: CASSLATDSYEQYF
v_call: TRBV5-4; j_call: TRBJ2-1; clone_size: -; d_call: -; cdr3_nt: TGTGCCAGCAGCTTGCGAAGCAAGGGCTACAATGAGCAGTTCTTC; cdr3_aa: CASSLRSKGYNEQFF
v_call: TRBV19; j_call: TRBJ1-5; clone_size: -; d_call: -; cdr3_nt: TGTGCCAGTACGGTCCTATACGCCAGCAATCAGCCCCAGCATTTT; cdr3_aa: CASTVLYASNQPQHF
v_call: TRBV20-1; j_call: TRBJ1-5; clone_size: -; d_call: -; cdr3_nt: TGCAGTGCTAGGTCCGTTGAGGCCCAGCATTTT; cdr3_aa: CSARSVEAQHF
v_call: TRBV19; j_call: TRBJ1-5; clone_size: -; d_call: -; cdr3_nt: TGTGCCAGTAGACCAAGGACAGACCATCAGCCCCAGCATTTT; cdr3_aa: CASRPRTDHQPQHF